This T cell receptor (beta chain) was recorded in a study of T cell responses to AZD1222 COVID-19 vaccine. The repertoire was sequenced with immunoSEQ multiplex PCR; TCRdb's copy has only in-frame clones and lacks some. The data hold roughly 150,000 clones, with 70% to 90% observed a single time. Notes on this clone: Its antigen is still unknown.

Whole-study results and caveats: Mostly white British, mostly female donors; authors suggested clonal diversity may be underestimated.

This CDR3 is 14 amino acids long. Germline-derived CDR1 and CDR2 are MRHNA and SNTAGT. V lost 4 bases, J lost 0 bases, and 9 bases lay in between. This chain uses TRBV6-4 with TRBJ2-5, with a tentative D call TRBD2 (6 bases). The receptor comes from an adult who received the AZD1222 COVID-19 vaccine. Sequenced material: peripheral blood, taken 28 days after the second AZD1222 dose. CDR3 in amino acids: CASSAWTNQETQYF. The CDR3 coding sequence is TGTGCCAGCAGTGCCTGGACTAACCAAGAGACCCAGTACTTC.